Presented here are 28 T cell receptor beta chains from one specimen sequenced in a study of blood T cell repertoires in COVID-19. Produced via immunoSEQ multiplex PCR; TCRdb's table is partial and in-frame only. The sample yields about 40,000 clones, around 83% seen once. Sequenced sample: peripheral blood. These receptors were obtained from a woman aged 60-70 years with acute or convalescent COVID-19.

CDR3 residues: CALGQQNTGELFF. Here the CDR3 DNA reads TGTGCACTTGGACAGCAGAACACCGGGGAGCTGTTTTTT. The chain employs TRBV30 and TRBJ2-2, with D possibly being TRBD1 (6 bases). The CDR3 totals 13 residues. Germline CDR1 GTSNPN, CDR2 SVGIG (reference sequence).

The rearrangement links TRBV13 to TRBJ1-6; D perhaps matches TRBD1 (5 bases). The CDR3 loop spans 16 amino acids. Trimming removed 6 bases from V and 6 bases from J, with 18 bases in between. Per the germline V gene, CDR1 is PRHDT and CDR2 is FYEKMQ (reference sequence). The CDR3 bases are TGTGCCAGCAGGTCGGGCAGGGTATTAGGTAATTCACCCCTCCACTTT. It codes for CASRSGRVLGNSPLHF. Full variable domain (rest looked up from reference TRBV13 and TRBJ1-6): AAGVIQSPRHLIKEKRETATLKCYPIPRHDTVYWYQQGPGQDPQFLISFYEKMQSDKGSIPDRFSAQQFSDYHSELNMSSLELGDSALYFCASRSGRVLGNSPLHFGNGTRLTVT.

V usage is TRBV10-3 and J usage is TRBJ2-3; 8 nucleotides line up with TRBD1. The CDR3 sequence is 14 residues long. Trimming took 6 bases from V and 4 from J; bases not matched to a gene: 6. CDR1 is ENHRY, CDR2 SYGVKD, per germline. CDR3 sequence reads: CAISPGQGPDTQYF. For the CDR3, the DNA is TGTGCCATCAGCCCCGGACAGGGACCAGATACGCAGTATTTT.

The J gene is TRBJ1-3, the V gene TRBV2; TRBD1 is a possible D gene (5 bases). Looked up from germline, CDR1 is SNHLY and CDR2 is FYNNEI. Trimming pared 3 bases from V and 9 bases from J, leaving 9 bases between. This CDR3 has 12 amino acids. The CDR3: CASSDGHSTIYF. The CDR3 DNA sequence: TGTGCCAGCAGTGACGGACACTCCACCATATATTTT.

CDR3 sequence: CASSQGQGGEQYF. The CDR3 bases are TGTGCCAGCAGCCAGGGACAGGGTGGCGAGCAGTACTTC. The chain links TRBV3-1 (or the pseudogene TRBV3-2) to TRBJ2-7, with TRBD1 matching 9 bases. Germline CDR1 is LGHDT and CDR2 is YNNKEL (reference sequence). The junction had 3 bases not matched to a gene; V was cut back by 3 bases and J by 6 bases. The CDR3 is made up of 13 amino acids.

The rearrangement uses TRBV7-2 and TRBJ2-7; D is possibly TRBD2 (5 bases). The CDR3 extends over 14 amino acids. With 1 base removed from V and 3 bases from J, the gap between germline ends came to 10 bases. Germline V gene lookup returns CDR1 SGHTA and CDR2 FQGNSA. The CDR3 DNA is TGTGCCAGCAGCTTAGTAGGCGGAGGCTACGAGCAGTACTTC. Encoded protein: CASSLVGGGYEQYF.

The chain carries TRBV30 and TRBJ1-6; 8 bases agree with TRBD1. This CDR3 contains 13 residues. The germline CDR1 and CDR2 sequences are GTSNPN and SVGIG (reference sequence). The ends lost 7 bases at V and 10 bases at J; junction bases unmatched: 9. CDR3 sequence (DNA): TGTGCCTACCGGGACAGGCAAAGATCACCCCTCCACTTT. Its protein product is CAYRDRQRSPLHF.

The chain couples TRBV14 to TRBJ1-1; tentatively, D is TRBD1 (6 bases). CDR3 length: 12 residues. Trimming removed 3 bases from V and 10 bases from J, with 12 bases in between. The germline V gene has CDR1 SGHDN and CDR2 FVKESK. The CDR3 here is CASSQFGRGAFF. The CDR3 nucleotides are TGTGCCAGCAGCCAGTTCGGCAGGGGAGCTTTCTTT. Full variable domain (outside the CDR3, taken from reference TRBV14 and TRBJ1-1): EAGVTQFPSHSVIEKGQTVTLRCDPISGHDNLYWYRRVMGKEIKFLLHFVKESKQDESGMPNNRFLAERTGGTYSTLKVQPAELEDSGVYFCASSQFGRGAFFGQGTRLTVV.

V gene TRBV9 combines with J gene TRBJ1-1; a possible D gene is TRBD1 (6 bases). CDR1 is SGDLS and CDR2 is YYNGEE in the germline V gene. V lost 3 bases and J 5 bases, leaving 14 bases between the germline ends. The CDR3 consists of 14 residues. The CDR3 protein is CASSGNRAGTEAFF. The CDR3 DNA reads TGTGCCAGCAGCGGTAACAGGGCTGGGACTGAAGCTTTCTTT. Complete variable domain (other parts from reference TRBV9 and TRBJ1-1): DSGVTQTPKHLITATGQRVTLRCSPRSGDLSVYWYQQSLDQGLQFLIQYYNGEERAKGNILERFSAQQFPDLHSELNLSSLELGDSALYFCASSGNRAGTEAFFGQGTRLTVV.

The chain couples TRBV19 to TRBJ2-3; D is undetermined. The CDR3 loop spans 15 amino acids. The V gene lost 10 bases and the J gene lost 0 bases, with 17 bases spanning the gap. CDR1 LNHDA and CDR2 SQIVND come from the germline V gene (reference sequence). The CDR3 reads CATNRGSTSTDTQYF. The CDR3 bases are TGTGCCACTAATCGAGGCAGTACTAGCACAGATACGCAGTATTTT.

This chain uses TRBV6-5 with TRBJ2-4; D is possibly TRBD1 (5 bases). The length of the CDR3 is 11 residues. Germline V gene sequence: CDR1 MNHEY, CDR2 SVGAGI. The V end lost 2 bases, the J end lost 10 bases, and 6 bases lay between the germline ends. The CDR3: CASSYQGIQYF. Here the CDR3 DNA reads TGTGCCAGCAGTTACCAGGGTATTCAGTACTTC.

This chain joins TRBV6-5 and TRBJ2-1, with D possibly matching TRBD2 (6 bases). V gave up 5 bases and J gave up 0 bases, with 11 bases separating them. The CDR3 sequence is 15 residues long. Germline loops: CDR1 MNHEY, CDR2 SVGAGI. In DNA form, the CDR3 reads TGTGCCAGCAGTACACTAGCAAGCTCCTACAATGAGCAGTTCTTC. Translated: CASSTLASSYNEQFF.

The rearrangement uses TRBV6-1 and TRBJ1-2; D unclear. The germline V gene has CDR1 MNHNS and CDR2 SASEGT. This CDR3 contains 15 residues. V was cut by 3 bases and J by 5 bases, with 16 bases left in between. CDR3 sequence: CASSDTWRVSYGYTF. CDR3 bases: TGTGCCAGCAGTGATACCTGGCGGGTTTCGTATGGCTACACCTTC.

The rearrangement links TRBV7-2 to TRBJ2-2, with D perhaps TRBD2 (6 bases). V was clipped by 1 base and J by 2 bases, with 11 bases between them. The CDR3 is made up of 16 amino acids. Germline V gene data show CDR1 as SGHTA and CDR2 as FQGNSA. CDR3: CASSLVGRGNTGELFF. The CDR3 coding sequence is TGTGCCAGCAGCTTAGTGGGGCGGGGAAACACCGGGGAGCTGTTTTTT.

This clone was counted between two and nine times. The chain carries TRBV2 and TRBJ1-5, with 11 bases aligning to TRBD1. Trimming took 8 bases from V and 0 from J; bases not matched to a gene: 6. The length of the CDR3 is 16 residues. The germline V gene has CDR1 SNHLY and CDR2 FYNNEI. The CDR3 coding sequence is TGTGCCAGCCGGACGGGACAGGGGGTTAGCAATCAGCCCCAGCATTTT. Translation gives CASRTGQGVSNQPQHF.

The rearrangement uses TRBV19 and TRBJ1-5; D possibly corresponds to TRBD1 (6 bases). The CDR3 consists of 17 residues. Looked up from germline, CDR1 is LNHDA and CDR2 is SQIVND (reference sequence). The V gene lost 0 bases and the J gene lost 0 bases, with 12 bases spanning the gap. The CDR3 sequence: CASSIEIGQISNQPQHF. The CDR3, as DNA: TGTGCCAGTAGTATAGAGATTGGACAGATTAGCAATCAGCCCCAGCATTTT. Using reference TRBV19 and TRBJ1-5 for the parts outside the CDR3, the full variable domain is DGGITQSPKYLFRKEGQNVTLSCEQNLNHDAMYWYRQDPGQGLRLIYYSQIVNDFQKGDIAEGYSVSREKKESFPLTVTSAQKNPTAFYLCASSIEIGQISNQPQHFGDGTRLSIL.

This sequence joins TRBV20-1 and TRBJ2-1; 8 bases map to TRBD2. CDR1 DFQATT and CDR2 SNEGSKA come from the germline V gene (reference sequence). The J segment lost 13 bases and the V segment lost 3 bases, leaving 14 bases of the junction unmatched. This CDR3 has 14 residues. For the CDR3, the DNA is TGCAGTGCTAGTGCAACGGGGGGGGCCCCCCCCCAGTTCTTC. It codes for CSASATGGAPPQFF.

This clone came up once. This chain's CDR3 is CASSQDLSPGYSYEQYF. CDR3 nucleotides: TGTGCCAGCAGCCAAGATCTTTCGCCAGGGTACTCCTACGAGCAGTACTTC. The gene calls are TRBV14 and TRBJ2-7; tentatively, D is TRBD1 (5 bases). The CDR3 spans 17 residues. Trimming pared 0 bases from V and 0 bases from J, leaving 15 bases between. The germline gives CDR1 SGHDN, CDR2 FVKESK.

The chain is built from TRBV6-2 or TRBV6-3 and TRBJ2-7; 13 bases are a match to TRBD2. Trimming removed 6 bases from V and 2 bases from J; junction bases left unmatched: 10. The CDR3 sequence is 17 residues long. Germline V gene sequence: CDR1 MNHEY, CDR2 SVGEGT. The CDR3 DNA reads as TGTGCCAGCAGCCTCAGGGGGACTAGCGGGAAACCCTACGAGCAGTACTTC. This sequence encodes CASSLRGTSGKPYEQYF.

The V and J genes are TRBV7-3 and TRBJ2-1; TRBD2 agrees at 9 bases. Germline V lookup: CDR1 SGHTA, CDR2 FQGTGA. This CDR3 spans 14 amino acids. Trimming cost V 1 base and J 8 bases; bases outside gene matches: 3. CDR3 nucleotides: TGTGCCAGCAGCTTAAGTAGCGGGGGCCATGAGCAGTTCTTC. Its translation is CASSLSSGGHEQFF.

As DNA, the CDR3 is TGTGCCAGTGAGGACAGCTCCTATAATTCACCCCTCCACTTT. This encodes CASEDSSYNSPLHF. This rearrangement joins TRBV6-4 to TRBJ1-6, with a possible D match to TRBD1 (6 bases). Trimming removed 9 bases at V and 0 bases at J, with 9 bases between. The CDR3 totals 14 residues. Germline CDR1 is MRHNA and CDR2 is SNTAGT.

The chain has TRBV4-2 and TRBJ2-3, with TRBD2 as a possible D gene (5 bases). The CDR3 runs 15 residues. Germline CDR1 and CDR2: LGHNA and YNFKEQ. V lost 1 base and J lost 5, with 13 bases in between. The DNA for the CDR3 is TGTGCCAGCAGCCAAGCGAGTAGCGCGGTAGATACGCAGTATTTT. The encoded protein is CASSQASSAVDTQYF.

The chain has TRBV10-3 and TRBJ2-4; 9 bases are a match to TRBD2. CDR1 is ENHRY and CDR2 is SYGVKD in the germline V gene. The CDR3 loop spans 18 amino acids. V was pared by 4 bases and J by 1 base, with 11 bases of the junction left unmatched. The CDR3, as DNA: TGTGCCATCAGTGCAGGCGGGGGGGCCGGAGTGGCCAAAAACATTCAGTACTTC. It specifies CAISAGGGAGVAKNIQYF.

This chain links TRBV5-1 with TRBJ2-1; D unclear. Deletions cut 7 bases from V and 1 base from J, with 12 bases between. The CDR3 loop spans 14 amino acids. The V gene's germline CDR1 is SGHRS and CDR2 YFSETQ. The DNA for the CDR3 is TGCGCCAGCCGTGCGGCAGCTTCCTACAATGAGCAGTTCTTC. It codes for CASRAAASYNEQFF. Drawing the rest from reference TRBV5-1 and TRBJ2-1, the complete variable domain is KAGVTQTPRYLIKTRGQQVTLSCSPISGHRSVSWYQQTPGQGLQFLFEYFSETQRNKGNFPGRFSGRQFSNSRSEMNVSTLELGDSALYLCASRAAASYNEQFFGPGTRLTVL.

The gene calls are TRBV12-3 or TRBV12-4 and TRBJ1-4; TRBD1 matches 8 bases. Losses at the gene ends were 5 bases for V and 8 bases for J; bases not matched to a gene: 4. The CDR3 runs to 13 residues. The CDR3 region is CASSQGAREKLFF. CDR3 DNA: TGTGCCAGCAGTCAGGGGGCTAGGGAAAAACTGTTTTTT.

The genes are TRBV9 and TRBJ2-7, with unresolved D. The CDR3 runs to 14 residues. The V gene lost 0 bases and the J gene lost 0 bases, with 7 bases spanning the gap. Germline V gives CDR1 SGDLS, CDR2 YYNGEE. The CDR3 region has the DNA TGTGCCAGCAGCGTAGCTTGGAGCTCCTACGAGCAGTACTTC. It yields the protein CASSVAWSSYEQYF.

The gene calls are TRBV7-9 and TRBJ1-1, with D maybe TRBD1 (6 bases). The germline gives CDR1 SEHNR, CDR2 FQNEAQ (reference sequence). Trimming removed 1 base from V and 6 bases from J, with 15 bases in between. The CDR3 sequence is 15 residues long. The CDR3 spells CASSLGLGAGAEAFF. CDR3 nucleotides: TGTGCCAGCAGCTTAGGCCTGGGGGCAGGTGCTGAAGCTTTCTTT.

The rearrangement uses TRBV27 and TRBJ1-5; 8 positions agree with TRBD1. After removal of 6 bases from V and 4 bases from J, the junction contained 11 bases not matched to a gene. The CDR3 contains 16 residues. Per the germline V gene, CDR1 is MNHEY and CDR2 is SMNVEV (reference sequence). The CDR3, as DNA: TGTGCCAGCAGGCGGCAGGGGGCGGTGGGGAATCAGCCCCAGCATTTT. It translates to CASRRQGAVGNQPQHF.